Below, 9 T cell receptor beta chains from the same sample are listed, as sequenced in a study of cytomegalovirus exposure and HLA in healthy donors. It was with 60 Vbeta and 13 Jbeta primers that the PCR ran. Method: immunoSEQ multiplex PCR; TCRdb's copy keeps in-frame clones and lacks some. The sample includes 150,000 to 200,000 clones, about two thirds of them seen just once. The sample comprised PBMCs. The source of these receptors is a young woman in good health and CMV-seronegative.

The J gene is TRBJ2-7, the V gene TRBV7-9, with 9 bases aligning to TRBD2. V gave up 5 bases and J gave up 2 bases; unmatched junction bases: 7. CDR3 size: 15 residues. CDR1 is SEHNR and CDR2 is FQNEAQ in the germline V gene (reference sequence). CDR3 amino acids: CASSSGGPVPYEQYF. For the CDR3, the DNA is TGTGCCAGCAGCAGCGGGGGGCCCGTGCCCTACGAGCAGTACTTC.

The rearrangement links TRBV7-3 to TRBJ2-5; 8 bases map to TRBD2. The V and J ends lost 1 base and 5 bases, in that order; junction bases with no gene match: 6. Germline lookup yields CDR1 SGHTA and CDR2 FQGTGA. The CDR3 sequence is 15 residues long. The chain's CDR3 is CASSLRTGGDETQYF. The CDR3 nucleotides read TGTGCCAGCAGCTTAAGGACGGGGGGGGACGAGACCCAGTACTTC.

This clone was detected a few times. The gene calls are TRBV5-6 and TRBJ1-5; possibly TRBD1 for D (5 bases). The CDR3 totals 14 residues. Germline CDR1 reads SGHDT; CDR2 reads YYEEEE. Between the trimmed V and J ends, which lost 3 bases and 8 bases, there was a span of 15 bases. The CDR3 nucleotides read TGTGCCAGCAGCTCCTCAGGGACTCTAGAGCCCCAGCATTTT. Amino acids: CASSSSGTLEPQHF.

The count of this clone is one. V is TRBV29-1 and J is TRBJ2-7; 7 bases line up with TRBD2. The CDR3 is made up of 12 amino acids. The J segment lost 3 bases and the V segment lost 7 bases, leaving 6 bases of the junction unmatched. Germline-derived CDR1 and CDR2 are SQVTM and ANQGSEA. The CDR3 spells CSGGRDIYEQYF. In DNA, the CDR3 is TGCAGCGGGGGGAGGGATATCTACGAGCAGTACTTC.

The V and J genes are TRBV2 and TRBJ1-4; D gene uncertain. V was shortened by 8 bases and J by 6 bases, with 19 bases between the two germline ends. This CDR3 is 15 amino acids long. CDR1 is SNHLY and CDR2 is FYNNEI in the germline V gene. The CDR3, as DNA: TGTGCCAGCTCCCAGGTCGGGAGGATTGATGAAAAACTGTTTTTT. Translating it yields CASSQVGRIDEKLFF.

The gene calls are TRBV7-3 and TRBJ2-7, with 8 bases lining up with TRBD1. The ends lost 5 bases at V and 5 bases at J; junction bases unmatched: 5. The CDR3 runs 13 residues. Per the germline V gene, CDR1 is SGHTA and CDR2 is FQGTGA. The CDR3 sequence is CASSLQGGDEQYF. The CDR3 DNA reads TGTGCCAGCAGCCTACAGGGGGGCGACGAGCAGTACTTC. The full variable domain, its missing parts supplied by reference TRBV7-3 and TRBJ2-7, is GAGVSQTPSNKVTEKGKYVELRCDPISGHTALYWYRQSLGQGPEFLIYFQGTGAADDSGLPNDRFFAVRPEGSVSTLKIQRTERGDSAVYLCASSLQGGDEQYFGPGTRLTVT.

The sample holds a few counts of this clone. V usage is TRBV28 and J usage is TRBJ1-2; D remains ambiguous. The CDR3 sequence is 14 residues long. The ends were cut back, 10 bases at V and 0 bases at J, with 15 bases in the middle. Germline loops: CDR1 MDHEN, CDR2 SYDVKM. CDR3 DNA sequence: TGTGCCACCTCCCTTACCCAGGCTAACTATGGCTACACCTTC. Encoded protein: CATSLTQANYGYTF.

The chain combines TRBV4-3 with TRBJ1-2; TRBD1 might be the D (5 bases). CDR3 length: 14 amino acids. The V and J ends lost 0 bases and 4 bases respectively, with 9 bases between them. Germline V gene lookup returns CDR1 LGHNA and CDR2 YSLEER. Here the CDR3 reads CASSQETESYGYTF. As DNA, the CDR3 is TGCGCCAGCAGCCAAGAGACAGAGTCCTATGGCTACACCTTC.

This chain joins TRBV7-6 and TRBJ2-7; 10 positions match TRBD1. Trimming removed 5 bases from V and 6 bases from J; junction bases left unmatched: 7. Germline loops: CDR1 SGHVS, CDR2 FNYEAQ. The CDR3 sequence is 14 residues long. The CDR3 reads CASSGGQGLSEQYF. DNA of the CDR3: TGTGCCAGCAGCGGGGGACAGGGGTTGAGCGAGCAGTACTTC.